One sample yielded the 11 T cell receptor beta chains listed below, sequenced in a study of Ad26.COV2.S vaccination and SARS-CoV-2 variants (dated by TCRdb to 2020 to 2023). Per the publication, the time point label means: individuals recovered from natural SARS-CoV-2 infection. The library was built by means of the immunoSEQ multiplex PCR assay. This immuneACCESS table, as held by TCRdb, lists in-frame sequences with V and J called but not all clones. Of the missing ones, under half trace to an unresolved V gene in checked studies; the others have no known cause. Counted in this sample were under 95,000 clones; 82% of them appeared once. The top ten constitute roughly 15% of the sample. Sample: peripheral blood, taken after recovery from COVID-19. Receptor source: a human donor who had recovered from COVID-19.

The chain uses TRBV2 and TRBJ2-4; possible D gene TRBD2, 6 bases. This CDR3 contains 13 residues. The germline CDR1 and CDR2 sequences are SNHLY and FYNNEI. Between the trimmed V and J ends, which lost 7 bases and 8 bases, there was a span of 15 bases. CDR3 nucleotides: TGTGCCAGCAACGGGGGAAGGGGTTACATTCAGTACTTC. It translates to CASNGGRGYIQYF.

This sequence joins TRBV7-8 and TRBJ1-5; D gene uncertain. V was cut by 10 bases and J by 7 bases, with 23 bases left in between. This CDR3 is 15 amino acids long. The V gene's germline CDR1 is SGHVS and CDR2 FQNEAQ. This CDR3 reads CATLDQPGADQPQHF. The CDR3 DNA follows: TGTGCCACCCTAGATCAGCCGGGAGCTGACCAGCCCCAGCATTTT.

The chain recombines TRBV15 with TRBJ1-6; 8 bases match TRBD1. Trimming cost V 8 bases and J 5 bases; bases outside gene matches: 5. Germline V gene sequence: CDR1 LNHNV, CDR2 YYDKDF (reference sequence). This CDR3 is 14 amino acids long. CDR3 DNA: TGTGCCACCGACAGGGGTAGAGATAATTCACCCCTCCACTTT. Translated: CATDRGRDNSPLHF.

V and J are TRBV11-3 and TRBJ2-1; 9 positions match TRBD2. Germline V gene lookup returns CDR1 SGHNT and CDR2 YENEEA. The CDR3 sequence is 16 residues long. The trim removed 3 bases at V and 9 bases at J, leaving 12 bases unmatched. The CDR3 here is CASSFERAGGIPEQFF. Here the CDR3 DNA reads TGTGCCAGCAGCTTTGAAAGGGCGGGGGGGATTCCTGAGCAGTTCTTC.

This clone has just a few counts. The chain combines TRBV4-3 with TRBJ2-7; D call uncertain. Germline assignment: CDR1 LGHNA and CDR2 YSLEER. The CDR3 length is 15 residues. The germline V and J ends were trimmed by 2 bases and 1 base, with 12 bases remaining between them. CDR3 sequence reads: CASSQKKGLSYEQYF. In DNA form, the CDR3 reads TGCGCCAGCAGCCAAAAGAAAGGTTTATCCTACGAGCAGTACTTC.

V and J are TRBV18 and TRBJ2-1, with 13 bases identical to TRBD2. CDR3 length: 16 residues. Germline loops: CDR1 KGHSH, CDR2 LQKENI. V lost 0 bases, J lost 10 bases, and 6 bases stayed unmatched. The CDR3 spells CASSPPGTSGKGEQFF. The CDR3 DNA follows: TGTGCCAGCTCACCACCCGGGACTAGCGGGAAGGGAGAGCAGTTCTTC.

In this sample, this clone turned up once. The rearrangement uses TRBV6-1 and TRBJ1-1; a possible D gene is TRBD1 (5 bases). CDR3 length: 18 amino acids. Trimming stripped 3 bases from V and 1 base from J, with 21 bases between. Germline lookup yields CDR1 MNHNS and CDR2 SASEGT. CDR3 bases: TGTGCCAGCAGTGAGGGGCTGGGTCAGCTAATATCGAACACTGAAGCTTTCTTT. This encodes CASSEGLGQLISNTEAFF.

This chain uses TRBV28 with TRBJ1-2; TRBD1 agrees at 8 bases. The V segment lost 5 bases and the J segment 5 bases; nucleotides outside the gene matches: 13. The CDR3 runs to 16 residues. Germline V gene sequence: CDR1 MDHEN, CDR2 SYDVKM. CDR3 bases: TGTGCCAGCAGTCTAACCCCCGGTGGGACAGGTTATGGCTACACCTTC. It translates to CASSLTPGGTGYGYTF.

The rearrangement uses TRBV28 and TRBJ1-1, with 7 bases identical to TRBD1. V gave up 6 bases and J gave up 5 bases; unmatched junction bases: 15. The CDR3 consists of 16 residues. Germline CDR1 and CDR2: MDHEN and SYDVKM. The CDR3 coding sequence is TGTGCCAGCAGATACTCCTCAGGGGGACGGGCGACTGAAGCTTTCTTT. It specifies CASRYSSGGRATEAFF. Supplemented by reference TRBV28 and TRBJ1-1, the full variable domain reads DVKVTQSSRYLVKRTGEKVFLECVQDMDHENMFWYRQDPGLGLRLIYFSYDVKMKEKGDIPEGYSVSREKKERFSLILESASTNQTSMYLCASRYSSGGRATEAFFGQGTRLTVV.

This clone was seen only a few times. The chain links TRBV14 to TRBJ2-2, with TRBD2 matching over 8 bases. Losses at the gene ends were 0 bases for V and 4 bases for J; bases not matched to a gene: 19. The CDR3 loop spans 21 amino acids. Per the germline V gene, CDR1 is SGHDN and CDR2 is FVKESK. DNA for the CDR3: TGTGCCAGCAGCCAAGAACAACGAACTAGCGGAGCCACTAGCCCCACCGGGGAGCTGTTTTTT. Translated, it gives CASSQEQRTSGATSPTGELFF.

The chain uses TRBV7-3 and TRBJ2-1, with 9 nucleotides matching TRBD2. With V trimmed by 5 bases and J by 4 bases, 6 bases remained unmatched. Germline CDR1 is SGHTA and CDR2 is FQGTGA. The CDR3 is 15 residues long. The CDR3 sequence is CASSRLAGTYNEQFF. The CDR3 coding sequence is TGTGCCAGCAGCCGGCTAGCGGGGACTTACAATGAGCAGTTCTTC.